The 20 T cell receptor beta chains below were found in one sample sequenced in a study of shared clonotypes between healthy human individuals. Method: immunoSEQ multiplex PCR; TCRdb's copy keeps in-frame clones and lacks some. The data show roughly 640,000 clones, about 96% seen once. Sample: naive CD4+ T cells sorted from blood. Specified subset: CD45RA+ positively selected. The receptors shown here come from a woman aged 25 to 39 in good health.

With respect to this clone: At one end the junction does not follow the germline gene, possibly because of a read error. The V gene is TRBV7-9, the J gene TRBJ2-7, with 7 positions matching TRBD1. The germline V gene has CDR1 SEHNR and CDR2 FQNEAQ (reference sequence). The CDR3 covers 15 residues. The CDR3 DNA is TGTGCCAGCAGCTCTTGGACAGGCCATGCCTACGGGCAGTACTTC. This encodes CASSSWTGHAYGQYF.

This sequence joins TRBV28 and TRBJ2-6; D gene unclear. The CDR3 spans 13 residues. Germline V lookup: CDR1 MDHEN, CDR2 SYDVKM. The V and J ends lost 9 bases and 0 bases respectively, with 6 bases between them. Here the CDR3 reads CASQVSGANVLTF. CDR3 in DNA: TGTGCCAGTCAGGTCTCTGGGGCCAACGTCCTGACTTTC.

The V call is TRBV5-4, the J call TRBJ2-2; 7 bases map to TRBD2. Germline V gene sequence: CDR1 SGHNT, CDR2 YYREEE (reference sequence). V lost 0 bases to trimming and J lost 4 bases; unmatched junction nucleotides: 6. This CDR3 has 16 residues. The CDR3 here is CASSLGRELGTGELFF. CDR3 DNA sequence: TGTGCCAGCAGCTTGGGGCGGGAGTTGGGCACCGGGGAGCTGTTTTTT.

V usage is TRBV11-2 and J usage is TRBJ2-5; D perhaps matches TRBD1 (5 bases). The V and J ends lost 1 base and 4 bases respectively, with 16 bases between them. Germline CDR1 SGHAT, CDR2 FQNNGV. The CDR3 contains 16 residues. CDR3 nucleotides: TGTGCCAGCAGCTTAGGTTTGGGGCTGAGTTTAGAGACCCAGTACTTC. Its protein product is CASSLGLGLSLETQYF.

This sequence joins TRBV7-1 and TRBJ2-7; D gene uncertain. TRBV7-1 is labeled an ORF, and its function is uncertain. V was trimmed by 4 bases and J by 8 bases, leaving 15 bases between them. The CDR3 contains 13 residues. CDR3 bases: TGTGCCAGCAGCTTCCTAGGTGCCCCGCAGCAGTACTTC. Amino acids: CASSFLGAPQQYF.

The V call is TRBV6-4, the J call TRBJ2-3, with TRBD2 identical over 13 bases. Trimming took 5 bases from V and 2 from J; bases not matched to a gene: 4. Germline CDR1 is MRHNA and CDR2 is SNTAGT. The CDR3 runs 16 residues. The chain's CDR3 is CASSQGLAGNTDTQYF. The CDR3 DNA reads TGTGCCAGCAGTCAGGGACTAGCGGGAAACACAGATACGCAGTATTTT.

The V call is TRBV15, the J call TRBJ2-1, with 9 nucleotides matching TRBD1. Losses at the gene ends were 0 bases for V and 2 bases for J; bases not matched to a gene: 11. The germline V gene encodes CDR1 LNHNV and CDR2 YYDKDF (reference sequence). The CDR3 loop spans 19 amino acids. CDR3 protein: CATSRDPTSDRGAYNEQFF. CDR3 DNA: TGTGCCACCAGCAGAGATCCCACCTCGGACAGGGGCGCCTACAATGAGCAGTTCTTC.

CDR3 in amino acids: CASRQHEQYF. CDR3 in DNA: TGTGCCAGCAGGCAGCACGAGCAGTACTTC. V usage is TRBV6-1 and J usage is TRBJ2-7, with no clear D. There are 10 residues in the CDR3. Germline assignment: CDR1 MNHNS and CDR2 SASEGT. V lost 6 bases and J lost 5, with 5 bases in between.

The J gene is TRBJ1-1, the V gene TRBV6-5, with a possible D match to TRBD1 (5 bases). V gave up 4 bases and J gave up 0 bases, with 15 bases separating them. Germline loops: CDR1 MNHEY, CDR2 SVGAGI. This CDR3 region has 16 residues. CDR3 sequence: CASSWTNLKVNTEAFF. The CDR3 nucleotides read TGTGCCAGCAGTTGGACAAACCTTAAGGTGAACACTGAAGCTTTCTTT.

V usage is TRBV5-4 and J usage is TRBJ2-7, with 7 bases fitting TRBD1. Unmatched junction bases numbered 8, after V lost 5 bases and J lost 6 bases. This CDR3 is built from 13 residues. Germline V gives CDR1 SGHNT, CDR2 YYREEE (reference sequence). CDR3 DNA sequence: TGTGCCAGCAGGACAGACAGGGCTGGCGAGCAGTACTTC. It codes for CASRTDRAGEQYF.

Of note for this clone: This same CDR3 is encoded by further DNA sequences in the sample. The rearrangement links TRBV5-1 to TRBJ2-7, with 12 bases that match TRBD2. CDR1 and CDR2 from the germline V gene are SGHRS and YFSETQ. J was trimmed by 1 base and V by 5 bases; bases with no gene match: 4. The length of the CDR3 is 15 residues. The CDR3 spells CASSFGLAGSYEQYF. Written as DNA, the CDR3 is TGCGCCAGCAGTTTTGGACTAGCGGGGTCCTACGAGCAGTACTTC.

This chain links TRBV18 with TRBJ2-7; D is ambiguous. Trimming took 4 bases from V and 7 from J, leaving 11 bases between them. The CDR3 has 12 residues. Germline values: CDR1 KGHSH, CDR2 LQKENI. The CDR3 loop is CASSLRGEEQYF. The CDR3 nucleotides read TGTGCCAGCTCACTAAGAGGCGAGGAGCAGTACTTC.

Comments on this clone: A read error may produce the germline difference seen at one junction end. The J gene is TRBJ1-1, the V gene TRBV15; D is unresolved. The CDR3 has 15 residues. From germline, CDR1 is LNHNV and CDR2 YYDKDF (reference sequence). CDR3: CATSGELGSNTEAFF. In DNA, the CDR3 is TGTGCCACCAGCGGAGAACTGGGGTCGAACACTGAAGCTTTCTTT.

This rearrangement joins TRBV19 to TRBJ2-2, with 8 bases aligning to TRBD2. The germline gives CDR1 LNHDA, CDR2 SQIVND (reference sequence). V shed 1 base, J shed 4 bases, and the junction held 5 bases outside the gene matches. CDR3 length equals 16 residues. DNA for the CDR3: TGTGCCAGTAGTATAGTTTCTAGCGGGTCCACCGGGGAGCTGTTTTTT. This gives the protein CASSIVSSGSTGELFF.

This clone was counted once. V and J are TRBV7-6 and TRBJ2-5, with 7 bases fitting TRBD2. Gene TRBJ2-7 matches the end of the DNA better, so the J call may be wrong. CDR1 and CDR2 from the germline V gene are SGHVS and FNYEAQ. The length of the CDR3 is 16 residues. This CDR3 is CASSLGLAATSYEQYF. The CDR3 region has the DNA TGTGCCAGCAGCTTAGGCCTAGCGGCTACCTCCTACGAGCAGTACTTC.

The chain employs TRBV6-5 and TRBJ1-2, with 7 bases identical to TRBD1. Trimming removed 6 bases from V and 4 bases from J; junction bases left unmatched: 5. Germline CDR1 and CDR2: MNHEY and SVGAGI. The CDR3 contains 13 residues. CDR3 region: CASRMGQLYGYTF. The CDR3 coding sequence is TGTGCCAGCAGAATGGGACAGCTCTATGGCTACACCTTC.

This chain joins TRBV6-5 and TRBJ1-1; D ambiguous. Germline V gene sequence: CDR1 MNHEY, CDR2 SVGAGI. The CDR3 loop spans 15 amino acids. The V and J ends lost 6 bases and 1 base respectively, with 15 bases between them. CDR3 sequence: CASRTTLQQNTEAFF. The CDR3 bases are TGTGCCAGCAGGACTACCTTACAGCAGAACACTGAAGCTTTCTTT.

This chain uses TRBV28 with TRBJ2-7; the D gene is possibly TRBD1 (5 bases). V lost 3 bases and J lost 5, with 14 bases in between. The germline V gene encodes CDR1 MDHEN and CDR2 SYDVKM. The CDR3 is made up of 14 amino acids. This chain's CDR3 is CASSFPGRVDEQYF. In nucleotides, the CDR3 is TGTGCCAGCAGTTTCCCCGGCAGGGTCGACGAGCAGTACTTC.

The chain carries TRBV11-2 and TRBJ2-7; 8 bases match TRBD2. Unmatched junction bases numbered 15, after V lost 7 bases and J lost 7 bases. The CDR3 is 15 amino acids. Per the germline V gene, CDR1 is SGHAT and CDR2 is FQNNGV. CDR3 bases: TGTGCCAGCAACAGGCGTTGGCTAGCGGGCGAAGAGCAGTACTTC. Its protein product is CASNRRWLAGEEQYF.

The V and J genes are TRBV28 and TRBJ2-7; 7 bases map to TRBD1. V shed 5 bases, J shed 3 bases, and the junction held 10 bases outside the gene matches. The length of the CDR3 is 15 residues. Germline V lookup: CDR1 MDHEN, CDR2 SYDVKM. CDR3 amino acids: CASSATTGTVYEQYF. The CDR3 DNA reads TGTGCCAGCAGTGCTACCACCGGGACAGTCTACGAGCAGTACTTC.